The source of this TCR beta chain is a study of blood T cells in healthy people across ages. Germline CDR1 is MNHEY and CDR2 is SVGEGT. The CDR3 runs 12 residues. With 5 bases removed from V and 5 bases from J, the gap between germline ends came to 9 bases. Together with a sample-barcoded 5' primer, a J-beta primer mix was included in a second PCR lasting roughly 6 to 12 cycles. One entry per CDR3 protein results from TCRdb running MiXCR on the 5' RACE reads. The sample contains roughly 700,000 distinct CDR3 sequences, 49% of which appear only once. This clonotype was observed a handful of times. Its antigen remains unidentified. The donors, all healthy, were Caucasians living in Russia, aged about 6 to 100. The authors drew around 9.3 milliliters of peripheral blood from each donor. The study, taken as a whole, reports: In long-lived donors, naive CD4+ cell counts and diversity exceeded those of aged donors. TCR beta diversity tracked closely with naive T cell percentage.

This clonotype was sampled from a woman aged 55-69 years in good health. V gene TRBV6-2 or TRBV6-3 combines with J gene TRBJ1-2, with D perhaps TRBD1 (6 bases). The sample was blood. The CDR3 sequence is CASSAGQYGYTF. CDR3 nucleotides: TGTGCCAGCAGTGCCGGACAGTATGGCTACACCTTC.